The 32 T cell receptor beta chains below come from one sample, sequenced in a study of cytomegalovirus exposure and HLA in healthy donors. Method: immunoSEQ multiplex PCR; TCRdb's copy keeps in-frame clones and lacks some. The sample has about 140,000 clones, about 91% seen once. The specimen sequenced was PBMCs. These receptors came from a woman between 18 and 29 years old in good health and CMV-seropositive.

The chain carries TRBV4-2 and TRBJ2-7; D gene unclear. Per the germline V gene, CDR1 is LGHNA and CDR2 is YNFKEQ. The CDR3 is 12 residues long. The V end lost 1 base, the J end lost 6 bases, and 7 bases lay between the germline ends. As DNA, the CDR3 is TGTGCCAGCAGCCAAGTAGCCAGCGAGCAGTACTTC. Protein sequence: CASSQVASEQYF.

The chain carries TRBV6-1 and TRBJ1-6; 7 nucleotides line up with TRBD1. V shed 4 bases and J 8 bases; nucleotides not matched to a gene: 8. Germline CDR1 MNHNS, CDR2 SASEGT. The CDR3 contains 15 residues. The CDR3 DNA follows: TGTGCCAGCAGTGTTACAGGGGTAGGGGATTCACCCCTCCACTTT. It is translated as CASSVTGVGDSPLHF.

V is TRBV14 and J is TRBJ1-1; TRBD1 might be the D (5 bases). CDR1 SGHDN and CDR2 FVKESK come from the germline V gene. The CDR3 covers 14 residues. Trimming removed 4 bases at V and 0 bases at J, with 9 bases between. CDR3 amino acids: CASSPIGVNTEAFF. CDR3 DNA sequence: TGTGCCAGCAGCCCGATAGGGGTGAACACTGAAGCTTTCTTT.

V usage is TRBV14 and J usage is TRBJ2-7, with 10 positions matching TRBD1. Germline V gene lookup returns CDR1 SGHDN and CDR2 FVKESK. The J segment lost 6 bases and the V segment lost 6 bases, leaving 8 bases of the junction unmatched. This CDR3 contains 14 residues. The CDR3 sequence is CASSPGQGKGEQYF. CDR3 coding DNA: TGTGCCAGCAGTCCGGGACAGGGGAAAGGCGAGCAGTACTTC.

The V call is TRBV5-1, the J call TRBJ1-1; 7 bases are a match to TRBD1. Germline V lookup: CDR1 SGHRS, CDR2 YFSETQ. CDR3 length: 12 residues. Trimming took 7 bases from V and 5 from J; bases not matched to a gene: 5. The CDR3 region is CASGDSRTEAFF. In nucleotides, the CDR3 is TGCGCCAGCGGGGACAGTCGTACTGAAGCTTTCTTT.

This clone was picked up a small number of times. This chain uses TRBV28 with TRBJ1-2; no firm D call. Germline CDR1 reads MDHEN; CDR2 reads SYDVKM. This CDR3 has 15 residues. V was cut by 2 bases and J by 7 bases, with 17 bases left in between. This CDR3 reads CASSLDGRKFSGYTF. For the CDR3, the DNA is TGTGCCAGCAGTTTAGATGGGCGCAAATTTTCTGGCTACACCTTC.

The gene calls are TRBV4-3 and TRBJ1-2, with a possible D match to TRBD1 (5 bases). CDR1 is LGHNA, CDR2 YSLEER, per germline. The CDR3 extends over 18 amino acids. Trimming took 0 bases from V and 8 from J, leaving 25 bases between them. CDR3 in DNA: TGCGCCAGCAGCCAAGATAATTATTCGAGGCGGCAGGGAGGCGGCTACACCTTC. This codes for CASSQDNYSRRQGGGYTF.

V gene TRBV4-2 combines with J gene TRBJ2-2; 9 bases match TRBD2. Trimming cost V 2 bases and J 3 bases; bases outside gene matches: 10. Germline values: CDR1 LGHNA, CDR2 YNFKEQ. This CDR3 is 18 amino acids long. Here the CDR3 DNA reads TGTGCCAGCAGCCAAAAATGGGGAGCGGGGGGCGACACCGGGGAGCTGTTTTTT. Amino acid sequence: CASSQKWGAGGDTGELFF.

This clone was seen only a few times. The rearrangement joins TRBV6-5 to TRBJ1-5; 8 nucleotides align to TRBD1. The CDR3 covers 15 residues. The trim removed 5 bases at V and 4 bases at J, leaving 7 bases unmatched. Germline lookup yields CDR1 MNHEY and CDR2 SVGAGI. The CDR3 coding sequence is TGTGCCAGCAGTCCCCGGACAGGGACGAATCAGCCCCAGCATTTT. Protein product: CASSPRTGTNQPQHF.

This clone was counted once. The rearrangement links TRBV28 to TRBJ1-6, with a possible D match to TRBD1 (5 bases). CDR3 length: 13 residues. The germline V and J ends were trimmed by 6 bases and 7 bases, with 10 bases remaining between them. Germline assignment: CDR1 MDHEN and CDR2 SYDVKM. In DNA form, the CDR3 reads TGTGCCAGCAGGGGCAGGGTGAATTCACCCCTCCACTTT. Protein product: CASRGRVNSPLHF.

The chain is built from TRBV7-9 and TRBJ2-5, with D possibly being TRBD1 (6 bases). Per germline, CDR1 SEHNR and CDR2 FQNEAQ (reference sequence). Trimming pared 7 bases from V and 5 bases from J, leaving 17 bases between. The CDR3 is made up of 14 amino acids. Written as DNA, the CDR3 is TGTGCCAGCACCCGATTGGGGGCTGTGGAGACCCAGTACTTC. This encodes CASTRLGAVETQYF.

The V call is TRBV6-1, the J call TRBJ2-7, with no clear D. The V and J ends lost 0 bases and 3 bases respectively, with 12 bases between them. CDR3 length equals 15 residues. Germline V gene lookup returns CDR1 MNHNS and CDR2 SASEGT. The CDR3 loop reads CASSEALHNYYEQYF. The CDR3 nucleotides read TGTGCCAGCAGTGAAGCGCTTCACAACTACTACGAGCAGTACTTC.

This clone has only one observation. The chain links TRBV19 to TRBJ1-1; the D gene is possibly TRBD1 (6 bases). The CDR3 is made up of 13 amino acids. Looked up from germline, CDR1 is LNHDA and CDR2 is SQIVND (reference sequence). V shed 5 bases and J shed 0 bases, with 7 bases lying between them. For the CDR3, the DNA is TGTGCCAGTAGTGACAGGCTGAACACTGAAGCTTTCTTT. It specifies CASSDRLNTEAFF. Using reference TRBV19 and TRBJ1-1 for the parts outside the CDR3, the full variable domain is DGGITQSPKYLFRKEGQNVTLSCEQNLNHDAMYWYRQDPGQGLRLIYYSQIVNDFQKGDIAEGYSVSREKKESFPLTVTSAQKNPTAFYLCASSDRLNTEAFFGQGTRLTVV.

The chain employs TRBV15 and TRBJ2-7, with TRBD2 matching over 7 bases. The germline CDR1 and CDR2 sequences are LNHNV and YYDKDF (reference sequence). The CDR3 has 16 residues. The V gene end was trimmed by 0 bases and the J gene end by 0 bases; junction bases not matched to a gene: 5. The CDR3 loop is CATSRDGREISYEQYF. CDR3 in DNA: TGTGCCACCAGCAGAGACGGGCGGGAGATCTCCTACGAGCAGTACTTC.

J is TRBJ2-3 and V is TRBV7-3; D possibly corresponds to TRBD2 (7 bases). Germline V gives CDR1 SGHTA, CDR2 FQGTGA. This CDR3 is built from 15 residues. V was cut by 1 base and J by 2 bases, with 10 bases left in between. This CDR3 is CASSLIGGATDTQYF. CDR3 in DNA: TGTGCCAGCAGCTTAATAGGGGGGGCCACAGATACGCAGTATTTT. The full variable domain, with the rest looked up from reference TRBV7-3 and TRBJ2-3, is GAGVSQTPSNKVTEKGKYVELRCDPISGHTALYWYRQSLGQGPEFLIYFQGTGAADDSGLPNDRFFAVRPEGSVSTLKIQRTERGDSAVYLCASSLIGGATDTQYFGPGTRLTVL.

This clone was observed a handful of times. The chain is built from TRBV27 and TRBJ2-2, with 8 bases identical to TRBD1. After removal of 6 bases from V and 1 base from J, the junction contained 4 bases not matched to a gene. Germline V CDR1 and CDR2: MNHEY, SMNVEV (reference sequence). This CDR3 comprises 15 residues. The CDR3 coding sequence is TGTGCCAGCAGAAAGGGACAGGAGAACACCGGGGAGCTGTTTTTT. Its protein product is CASRKGQENTGELFF.

The rearrangement uses TRBV6-6 and TRBJ2-4; 7 bases fit TRBD2. CDR1 MNHNY and CDR2 SVGAGI come from the germline V gene (reference sequence). The trim removed 6 bases at V and 8 bases at J, leaving 4 bases unmatched. CDR3 length: 12 residues. The CDR3: CASRTSGDIQYF. The CDR3 coding sequence is TGTGCCAGCAGGACCAGCGGGGACATTCAGTACTTC.

The V and J genes are TRBV6-1 and TRBJ1-2; 7 bases align to TRBD1. CDR3 size: 12 residues. Germline CDR1 MNHNS, CDR2 SASEGT. V lost 4 bases and J lost 8; bases outside the gene matches: 4. The CDR3 nucleotides read TGTGCCAGCAGTGGACAGGGTTGGGGCTACACCTTC. It specifies CASSGQGWGYTF.

The chain combines TRBV7-2 with TRBJ2-3, with TRBD2 identical over 9 bases. J gave up 4 bases and V 6 bases, and 5 bases lay outside the gene matches. CDR3 size: 14 residues. The V gene's germline CDR1 is SGHTA and CDR2 FQGNSA. CDR3 in DNA: TGTGCCAGCAGTCCGGGACTAGCCTCAGATACGCAGTATTTT. Translating gives CASSPGLASDTQYF. Drawing the rest from reference TRBV7-2 and TRBJ2-3, the complete variable domain is GAGVSQSPSNKVTEKGKDVELRCDPISGHTALYWYRQSLGQGLEFLIYFQGNSAPDKSGLPSDRFSAERTGGSVSTLTIQRTQQEDSAVYLCASSPGLASDTQYFGPGTRLTVL.

This clone was recorded once. The chain couples TRBV28 to TRBJ2-2; TRBD2 matches at 12 bases. The CDR3 consists of 18 residues. Germline loops: CDR1 MDHEN, CDR2 SYDVKM. J gave up 2 bases and V 4 bases, and 8 bases lay outside the gene matches. The CDR3 spells CASSSILLAGGNTGELFF. CDR3 coding DNA: TGTGCCAGCAGTTCCATACTACTAGCGGGAGGAAACACCGGGGAGCTGTTTTTT.

V usage is TRBV5-1 and J usage is TRBJ2-2, with 7 bases identical to TRBD1. V lost 3 bases and J lost 2; bases outside the gene matches: 4. There are 15 residues in the CDR3. Germline V lookup: CDR1 SGHRS, CDR2 YFSETQ. This CDR3 reads CASSSGTVNTGELFF. The CDR3 bases are TGCGCCAGCAGCTCGGGGACAGTTAACACCGGGGAGCTGTTTTTT.

This chain connects TRBV4-2 to TRBJ2-3; 9 bases match TRBD2. There are 13 residues in the CDR3. J lost 4 bases, V lost 6 bases, and 2 bases had no gene match. Germline values: CDR1 LGHNA, CDR2 YNFKEQ. CDR3 loop: CASRGLAPDTQYF. Written as DNA, the CDR3 is TGTGCCAGCAGGGGACTAGCCCCAGATACGCAGTATTTT.

The chain couples TRBV18 to TRBJ2-7, with 7 bases fitting TRBD1. The CDR3 sequence is 14 residues long. The ends lost 5 bases at V and 6 bases at J; junction bases unmatched: 10. Germline V gene lookup returns CDR1 KGHSH and CDR2 LQKENI. DNA of the CDR3: TGTGCCAGCTCAACCGGGACAGCTTATGGCGAGCAGTACTTC. This encodes CASSTGTAYGEQYF.

The chain has TRBV6-6 and TRBJ1-1; 8 positions match TRBD1. CDR3 length equals 13 residues. The ends lost 7 bases at V and 5 bases at J; junction bases unmatched: 6. Germline V gene data show CDR1 as MNHNY and CDR2 as SVGAGI (reference sequence). This chain's CDR3 is CASTGQGGTEAFF. CDR3 in DNA: TGTGCCAGCACCGGACAGGGAGGAACTGAAGCTTTCTTT.

The J gene is TRBJ1-1, the V gene TRBV5-1; D call uncertain. Trimming left V 0 bases short and J 4 bases short, with 19 bases between. This CDR3 is built from 17 residues. Germline lookup yields CDR1 SGHRS and CDR2 YFSETQ. CDR3 sequence (DNA): TGCGCCAGCAGCTTGGAGGTAGAGGGAATTGGTATCACTGAAGCTTTCTTT. Translating it yields CASSLEVEGIGITEAFF.

Here the CDR3 DNA reads TGTGCCAGCAGTTACTACAGGGATGAAGAGACCCAGTACTTC. This gives the protein CASSYYRDEETQYF. The genes are TRBV6-4 and TRBJ2-5; a weak D match, TRBD1 (6 bases). The germline V gene has CDR1 MRHNA and CDR2 SNTAGT. There are 14 residues in the CDR3. Trimming took off 5 bases at V and 3 bases at J, with 13 bases between the two ends.

Concerning this clone: The same CDR3 arises from other DNA sequences in this sample as well. The chain carries TRBV6-5 and TRBJ2-2; D not resolved. Per the germline V gene, CDR1 is MNHEY and CDR2 is SVGAGI. The CDR3 extends over 14 amino acids. V was clipped by 2 bases and J by 0 bases, with 4 bases between them. For the CDR3, the DNA is TGTGCCAGCAGTTACCTCGCGAACACCGGGGAGCTGTTTTTT. Translating gives CASSYLANTGELFF.

To note about this clone: The identical CDR3 is also encoded by other nucleotide sequences in the sample. V and J are TRBV29-1 and TRBJ1-1; D is undetermined. CDR3 length equals 11 residues. Germline loops: CDR1 SQVTM, CDR2 ANQGSEA. V was cut by 5 bases and J by 1 base, with 5 bases left in between. The CDR3 protein is CSVLSNTEAFF. CDR3 sequence (DNA): TGCAGCGTTCTGTCGAACACTGAAGCTTTCTTT.

The chain is built from TRBV5-5 and TRBJ2-7; D ambiguous. The V end was cut by 6 bases, the J end by 0 bases, with 13 bases between. CDR1 is SGHKS and CDR2 is YYEKEE in the germline V gene (reference sequence). The CDR3 runs 14 residues. The CDR3 DNA is TGTGCCAGCAAGTATGGGCTGGGCTCCTACGAGCAGTACTTC. As protein: CASKYGLGSYEQYF.

The chain uses TRBV21-1 and TRBJ1-1. TRBV21-1 is given as a pseudogene. This CDR3 region has 14 residues. This CDR3 reads CASSPPSGGTEAFF. For the CDR3, the DNA is TGTGCCAGCAGCCCCCCTTCCGGGGGTACTGAAGCTTTCTTT.

The chain recombines TRBV5-4 with TRBJ1-1; possibly TRBD1 for D (6 bases). This CDR3 region has 14 residues. The germline gives CDR1 SGHNT, CDR2 YYREEE (reference sequence). The V gene lost 2 bases and the J gene lost 5 bases, with 13 bases spanning the gap. The CDR3 DNA is TGTGCCAGCAGCTTACAGGGTCTTAAAACTGAAGCTTTCTTT. Amino acids: CASSLQGLKTEAFF.

The chain links TRBV2 to TRBJ1-5; D is uncertain. This CDR3 comprises 13 residues. V lost 6 bases and J 0 bases, leaving 6 bases between the germline ends. CDR1 and CDR2 (germline): SNHLY, FYNNEI. As DNA, the CDR3 is TGTGCCAGCAGCGCTAATAGCAATCAGCCCCAGCATTTT. Residues: CASSANSNQPQHF.